A single sample is the source of the 3 T cell receptor beta chains below, sequenced in a study of identifying expanded T cells in peripheral blood. Repertoires were generated with immunoSEQ multiplex PCR, while TCRdb's copy carries only in-frame clones and drops some. The sample gives approximately 100,000 clones, about 91% of which show up once; roughly 4.2% is in the top ten. The source material was blood. The source of these receptors is a person aged 18-69 years in good health.

The rearrangement joins TRBV2 to TRBJ2-1, with 13 bases identical to TRBD2. The CDR3 consists of 17 residues. With 5 bases clipped from V and 2 bases from J, the junction kept 6 bases outside the gene matches. CDR1 is SNHLY, CDR2 FYNNEI, per germline. The CDR3 sequence is CASSRTSGSLTYNEQFF. Written as DNA, the CDR3 is TGTGCCAGCAGTCGGACTAGCGGGAGTCTTACCTACAATGAGCAGTTCTTC.

V usage is TRBV11-2 and J usage is TRBJ2-5, with D perhaps matching TRBD2 (5 bases). The CDR3 extends over 13 amino acids. Germline lookup yields CDR1 SGHAT and CDR2 FQNNGV. V gave up 2 bases and J gave up 2 bases, with 6 bases separating them. The CDR3 spells CASSLRLQETQYF. The CDR3 DNA sequence: TGTGCCAGCAGCTTACGACTACAAGAGACCCAGTACTTC. Supplemented by reference TRBV11-2 and TRBJ2-5, the full variable domain reads EAGVAQSPRYKIIEKRQSVAFWCNPISGHATLYWYQQILGQGPKLLIQFQNNGVVDDSQLPKDRFSAERLKGVDSTLKIQPAKLEDSAVYLCASSLRLQETQYFGPGTRLLVL.

The chain has TRBV4-1 and TRBJ2-7; possibly TRBD1 or TRBD2 for D (6 bases each). The germline gives CDR1 MGHRA, CDR2 YSYEKL. The length of the CDR3 is 13 residues. V was pared by 4 bases and J by 7 bases, with 14 bases between. The CDR3 sequence is CASSPRGAGEQYF. In nucleotides, the CDR3 is TGCGCCAGCAGCCCAAGGGGGGCGGGGGAGCAGTACTTC.